A selection of T cell receptor beta chains follows, all from one sample in a study of T cell responses to AZD1222 COVID-19 vaccine. Data came from immunoSEQ multiplex PCR; TCRdb stores just in-frame clones and leaves some out. The data hold tens of thousands of clones, with approximately 85% observed a single time. The sample consisted of peripheral blood, taken on day 0 of MenACWY control vaccination. Source of these receptors: an adult in good health. Both conserved end residues are part of each CDR3. D genes are given only for firm matches. Expanded clones get a size class; other rows say once, few or many, or leave the size out.

J | size | D | V | CDR3 | DNA
TRBJ1-2 | NA | NA | TRBV10-2 | CASRAATGNYGYTF | TGCGCCAGCAGAGCGGCTACAGGGAACTATGGCTACACCTTC
TRBJ1-4 | once | NA | TRBV9 | CASGAGVQNEKLFF | TGTGCCAGCGGGGCGGGGGTTCAAAATGAAAAACTGTTTTTT
TRBJ2-2 | NA | TRBD2 | TRBV5-1 | CASSLTSGNTGELFF | TGCGCCAGCAGCTTGACTAGCGGGAACACCGGGGAGCTGTTTTTT
TRBJ2-1 | NA | NA | TRBV5-1 | CASSSTLGVFFF | TGCGCCAGCAGCTCAACCCTAGGCGTTTTCTTCTTC
TRBJ2-7 | NA | TRBD2 | TRBV20-1 | CSASGGTSGSSEQYF | TGCAGTGCTAGTGGAGGGACTAGCGGGAGCTCCGAGCAGTACTTC
TRBJ2-5 | NA | TRBD1 | TRBV19 | CASSTSGTEKWETQYF | TGTGCCAGTAGTACTTCCGGGACAGAGAAATGGGAGACCCAGTACTTC
TRBJ1-5 | NA | NA | TRBV4-2 | CASSQDRTSNQPQHF | TGTGCCAGCAGCCAAGACAGAACTAGCAATCAGCCCCAGCATTTT
TRBJ2-3 | NA | NA | TRBV28 | CASSTRTSFTDTQYF | TGTGCCAGCAGTACAAGGACTTCCTTCACAGATACGCAGTATTTT
TRBJ1-2 | NA | NA | TRBV10-2 | CASSVMVDTGDGYTF | TGCGCCAGCAGTGTAATGGTGGACACCGGCGATGGCTACACCTTC
TRBJ1-2 | NA | TRBD1 | TRBV9 | CASSVDRGPPDSYTF | TGTGCCAGCAGCGTAGACAGGGGGCCTCCCGATAGCTACACCTTC
TRBJ1-6 | NA | TRBD1 | TRBV30 | CAWKTGYNSPLHF | TGTGCCTGGAAGACAGGGTATAATTCACCCCTCCACTTT
TRBJ2-7 | once | NA | TRBV6-5 | CASINQGNYYEQYF | TGTGCCAGCATTAATCAGGGCAACTATTACGAGCAGTACTTC
TRBJ2-2 | NA | TRBD1 | TRBV4-3 | CASSQDWTGGSGELFF | TGCGCCAGCAGCCAAGATTGGACAGGGGGCTCAGGGGAGCTGTTTTTT
TRBJ2-3 | NA | TRBD2 | TRBV28 | CASSLGALSGRVGHTDTQYF | TGTGCCAGCAGTTTAGGGGCACTAAGCGGGAGAGTTGGACACACAGATACGCAGTATTTT
TRBJ2-3 | NA | NA | TRBV4-2 | CASSQDQGGVLADTQYF | TGTGCCAGCAGCCAAGATCAAGGAGGGGTCCTGGCAGATACGCAGTATTTT
TRBJ1-3 | NA | NA | TRBV15 | CATSRVGPSSGNTIYF | TGTGCCACCAGCAGAGTTGGTCCAAGCTCTGGAAACACCATATATTTT
TRBJ2-2 | NA | NA | TRBV11-3 | CASSLVPHGDTGELFF | TGTGCCAGCAGCTTAGTTCCCCACGGGGACACCGGGGAGCTGTTTTTT
TRBJ1-4 | NA | TRBD1 | TRBV28 | CASSPLTGTNEKLFF | TGTGCCAGCAGTCCTCTGACAGGGACTAATGAAAAACTGTTTTTT
TRBJ2-1 | NA | TRBD2 | TRBV6-2/TRBV6-3 | CASSALAGGSYNEQFF | TGTGCCAGCAGTGCCCTAGCGGGAGGCAGTTACAATGAGCAGTTCTTC
TRBJ2-4 | NA | NA | TRBV6-1 | CASSAVGRVPTNIQYF | TGTGCCAGCAGTGCCGTTGGCAGGGTCCCCACTAACATTCAGTACTTC
TRBJ1-5 | NA | NA | TRBV27 | CASSLMSNQPQHF | TGTGCCAGCAGTTTAATGAGCAATCAGCCCCAGCATTTT
TRBJ2-7 | NA | TRBD2 | TRBV5-1 | CASSLVAGSSYEQYF | TGCGCCAGCAGCTTAGTAGCGGGTAGCTCCTACGAGCAGTACTTC
TRBJ2-3 | NA | NA | TRBV15 | CATSRDPGARTDTQYF | TGTGCCACCAGCAGAGATCCAGGGGCCCGCACAGATACGCAGTATTTT
TRBJ2-3 | NA | NA | TRBV5-6 | CASSLGVDTQYF | TGTGCCAGCAGCTTGGGCGTAGATACGCAGTATTTT
TRBJ2-7 | few | NA | TRBV5-4 | CASSPRAGPYEQYF | TGTGCCAGCAGCCCCCGGGCGGGACCCTACGAGCAGTACTTC